This T cell receptor (beta chain) was found in a study of T cell responses to AZD1222 COVID-19 vaccine. Study outcomes and limitations: Spike-specific TCR breadth and depth were elevated following two AZD1222 doses. Repertoire sampling happened only post peak T cell response.

In regard to this clone: What it binds is not known.

Measured with immunoSEQ multiplex PCR; TCRdb has only the in-frame clones, and not every one. The sample carries 70,000 to 75,000 clones, around 80% recorded once. V gave up 8 bases and J gave up 1 base, with 9 bases separating them. The CDR3 totals 13 residues. This receptor was taken from an adult who received the AZD1222 COVID-19 vaccine. The chain couples TRBV12-3 or TRBV12-4 to TRBJ1-3; possibly TRBD1 for D (6 bases). Source: peripheral blood, taken 28 days after the second AZD1222 dose. CDR3 sequence: CASDGTSGNTIYF. CDR3 DNA: TGTGCCAGCGATGGGACATCTGGAAACACCATATATTTT.